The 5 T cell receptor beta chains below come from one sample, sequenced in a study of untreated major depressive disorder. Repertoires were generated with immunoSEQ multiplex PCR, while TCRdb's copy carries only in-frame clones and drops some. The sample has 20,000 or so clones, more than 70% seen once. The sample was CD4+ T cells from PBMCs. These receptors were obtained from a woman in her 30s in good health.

The CDR3 is CASSLGGIWQPQHF. CDR3 nucleotides: TGTGCCAGCAGCTTAGGAGGGATTTGGCAGCCCCAGCATTTT. The chain recombines TRBV7-2 with TRBJ1-5; D is uncertain. V shed 1 base and J shed 7 bases, with 11 bases lying between them. CDR1 SGHTA and CDR2 FQGNSA come from the germline V gene. CDR3 size: 14 residues.

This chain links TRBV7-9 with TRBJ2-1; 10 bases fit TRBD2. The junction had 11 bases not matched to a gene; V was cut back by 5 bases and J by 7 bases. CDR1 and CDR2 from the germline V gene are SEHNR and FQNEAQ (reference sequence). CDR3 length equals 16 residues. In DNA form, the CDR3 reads TGTGCCAGCAGCCGACAAGGGACTAGCGCTCGGAATGAGCAGTTCTTC. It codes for CASSRQGTSARNEQFF.

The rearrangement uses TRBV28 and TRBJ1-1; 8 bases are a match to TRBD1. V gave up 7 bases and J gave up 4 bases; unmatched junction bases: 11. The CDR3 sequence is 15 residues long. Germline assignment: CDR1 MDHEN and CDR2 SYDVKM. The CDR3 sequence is CASTPSRGRATEAFF. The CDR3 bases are TGTGCCAGCACTCCCTCCAGGGGGCGGGCCACTGAAGCTTTCTTT.

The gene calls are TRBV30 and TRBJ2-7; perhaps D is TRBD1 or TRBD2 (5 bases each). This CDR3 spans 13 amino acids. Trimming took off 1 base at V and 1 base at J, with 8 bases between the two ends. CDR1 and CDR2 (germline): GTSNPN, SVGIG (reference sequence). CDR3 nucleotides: TGTGCCTGGAGTGACGGGGCGTCCTACGAGCAGTACTTC. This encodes CAWSDGASYEQYF.

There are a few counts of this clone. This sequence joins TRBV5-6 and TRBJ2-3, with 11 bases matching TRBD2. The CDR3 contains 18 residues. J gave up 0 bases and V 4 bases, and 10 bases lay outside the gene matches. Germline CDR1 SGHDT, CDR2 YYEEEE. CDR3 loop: CASSTGLAAPFSTDTQYF. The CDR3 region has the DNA TGTGCCAGCAGCACGGGACTAGCGGCTCCTTTTAGCACAGATACGCAGTATTTT.